Below are 7 T cell receptor beta chains sequenced from a single sample in a study of cytomegalovirus exposure and HLA in healthy donors (dated by TCRdb to the late 2010s). Library preparation was by the immunoSEQ multiplex PCR assay. A mixture of 60 forward primers for TCR Vbeta segments and 13 reverse primers for TCR Jbeta segments was used in the multiplex PCR. What TCRdb holds here is the immuneACCESS table cut down to in-frame rearrangements. Part of the clones is not present; checked against another copy, under half of the missing clones reflect an unresolved V gene, and the others are unexplained. This sample lists approximately 150,000 clones; about 71% were detected once. Approximately 3% of the sample is taken by the ten largest. Material: PBMCs. These receptors all come from a woman aged 25-40 years in good health and CMV-seronegative.

This clone was detected only a few times. The chain links TRBV5-1 to TRBJ2-7, with 7 bases that match TRBD1. CDR1 and CDR2 from the germline V gene are SGHRS and YFSETQ. The trim removed 9 bases at V and 2 bases at J, leaving 11 bases unmatched. The CDR3 spans 14 residues. The CDR3 DNA follows: TGCGCCACTTCCCCCGGGACAGCGACCTACGAGCAGTACTTC. Its translation: CATSPGTATYEQYF.

This chain links TRBV7-9 with TRBJ2-7; the match to TRBD2 covers 11 bases. V was clipped by 5 bases and J by 3 bases; unmatched bases: 9. The CDR3 loop spans 16 amino acids. The germline V gene encodes CDR1 SEHNR and CDR2 FQNEAQ (reference sequence). CDR3 protein: CASSPLAGGVVYEQYF. Written as DNA, the CDR3 is TGTGCCAGCAGCCCATTAGCGGGAGGGGTGGTCTACGAGCAGTACTTC. Drawing the rest from reference TRBV7-9 and TRBJ2-7, the complete variable domain is DTGVSQNPRHKITKRGQNVTFRCDPISEHNRLYWYRQTLGQGPEFLTYFQNEAQLEKSRLLSDRFSAERPKGSFSTLEIQRTEQGDSAMYLCASSPLAGGVVYEQYFGPGTRLTVT.

The chain uses TRBV4-1 and TRBJ1-1; the D is unclear. V was pared by 0 bases and J by 7 bases, with 6 bases between. This CDR3 region has 12 residues. Per the germline V gene, CDR1 is MGHRA and CDR2 is YSYEKL. The CDR3, as DNA: TGCGCCAGCAGCCAAGATCGGGTTGAAGCTTTCTTT. Translated, it gives CASSQDRVEAFF.

This clone came up once. The genes are TRBV7-2 and TRBJ1-3; D gene uncertain. Germline V CDR1 and CDR2: SGHTA, FQGNSA. Trimming left V 5 bases short and J 0 bases short, with 8 bases between. This CDR3 region has 14 residues. DNA of the CDR3: TGTGCCAGCAGCCGTGACACCTCTGGAAACACCATATATTTT. This encodes CASSRDTSGNTIYF.

CDR3 nucleotide sequence: TGTGCCAGCAGTTACCTTCTAGGGGGTGTCCAAGAGACCCAGTACTTC. It is translated as CASSYLLGGVQETQYF. V is TRBV2 and J is TRBJ2-5; a weak D match, TRBD1 (6 bases). Trimming cost V 5 bases and J 1 base, with 17 bases left between them. The CDR3 length is 16 residues. Germline V gene sequence: CDR1 SNHLY, CDR2 FYNNEI. The variable domain in full, completed from reference TRBV2 and TRBJ2-5, reads EPEVTQTPSHQVTQMGQEVILRCVPISNHLYFYWYRQILGQKVEFLVSFYNNEISEKSEIFDDQFSVERPDGSNFTLKIRSTKLEDSAMYFCASSYLLGGVQETQYFGPGTRLLVL.

This clone was counted a few times. The chain is built from TRBV10-3 and TRBJ1-5; no firm D call. This CDR3 has 14 residues. Germline V CDR1 and CDR2: ENHRY, SYGVKD. Trimming pared 0 bases from V and 5 bases from J, leaving 8 bases between. The CDR3 sequence is CAISESRGDQPQHF. In DNA, the CDR3 is TGTGCCATCAGTGAGTCAAGAGGCGATCAGCCCCAGCATTTT.

CDR3 in amino acids: CASRYDYSYEQYF. Written as DNA, the CDR3 is TGTGCCAGCAGATACGACTACTCCTACGAGCAGTACTTC. V usage is TRBV6-1 and J usage is TRBJ2-7; perhaps TRBD2 as D (5 bases). CDR3 length: 13 residues. Germline V lookup: CDR1 MNHNS, CDR2 SASEGT. Trimming left V 6 bases short and J 0 bases short, with 9 bases between.